This T cell receptor (beta chain) was identified in a study of metastatic and nonmetastatic thyroid tumors. Background on the study: Samples came from malignant and benign thyroid patients, and repertoires were compared across blood and tumor or nodule tissue. Study-wide points: The study reportedly found significantly higher TCR beta diversity in malignant thyroid tumors than benign nodules, in blood and tumor.

The CDR3 runs to 14 residues. Trimming at V came to 5 bases and at J to 4 bases, leaving 5 bases not matched to a gene. Germline-derived CDR1 and CDR2 are MNHEY and SVGEGT. There are many counts of this clone. Its antigen is currently unknown. The entire patient cohort was treatment-naive prior to thyroid surgery. Authors' data handling: What underpinned the distant-metastasis classifier for papillary thyroid cancer was the set of CDR3 differences across clinicopathological groups. TCRdb re-analyzed the PCR reads through MiXCR. The authors' filters were not applied to this entry. The data show about 69,000 clones, approximately 15% seen once.

The V and J genes are TRBV6-2 or TRBV6-3 and TRBJ1-1; TRBD1 aligns across 9 bases. The clonotype comes from a male donor with papillary thyroid cancer or a benign thyroid nodule (not recorded which). Some clones in this sample may be carry-over from other donors' samples. The sample taken for sequencing was blood. CDR3 nucleotide sequence: TGTGCCAGCAGTCTACAGGGGGCGGGCACTGAAGCTTTCTTT. It yields the protein CASSLQGAGTEAFF.